The T cell receptor (beta chain) under discussion was sequenced for a study of monozygotic twins with cystic fibrosis. General study findings and limits: Age, concordance and disease severity did not associate with shared CDR3 numbers. J usage was most co-twin-similar in 8 of 16 pairs, V in 13. Clonality was generally low (median around 0.01), higher in the most severe patients.

The CDR3 length is 12 residues. V dropped 3 bases and J dropped 7 bases, with 9 bases sitting between them. Germline V gene data show CDR1 as MDHEN and CDR2 as SYDVKM. The repertoire was sequenced with immunoSEQ multiplex PCR; TCRdb's copy has only in-frame clones and lacks some. The data contain fewer than 30,000 clones, around four fifths of them seen just once; the ten biggest clones take up approximately 0.93%. As to this clone: Its antigen is undetermined.

This TCR was recovered from a girl between 2 and 10 years old with cystic fibrosis. The chain has TRBV28 and TRBJ1-2; D is unclear. Specimen: blood. CDR3 nucleotide sequence: TGTGCCAGCAGTTTCGCTGGGCGTGGCTACACCTTC. Encoded protein: CASSFAGRGYTF.